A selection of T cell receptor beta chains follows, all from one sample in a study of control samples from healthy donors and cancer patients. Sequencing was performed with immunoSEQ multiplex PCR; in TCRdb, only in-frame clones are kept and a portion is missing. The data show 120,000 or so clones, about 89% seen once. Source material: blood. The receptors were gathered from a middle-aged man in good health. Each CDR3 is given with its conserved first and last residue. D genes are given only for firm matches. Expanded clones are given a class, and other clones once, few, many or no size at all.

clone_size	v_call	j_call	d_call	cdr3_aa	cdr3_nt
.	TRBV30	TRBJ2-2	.	CAWSVRYTGELFF	TGTGCCTGGAGTGTACGATACACCGGGGAGCTGTTTTTT
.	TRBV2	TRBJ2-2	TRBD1	CASRGGTGGTGELFF	TGTGCCAGCAGAGGAGGGACAGGGGGGACCGGGGAGCTGTTTTTT
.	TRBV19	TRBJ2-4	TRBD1	CASSIDRQGEGVPKNIQYF	TGTGCCAGTAGTATAGACCGACAGGGCGAGGGTGTTCCCAAAAACATTCAGTACTTC
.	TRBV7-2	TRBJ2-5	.	CASSFSGTAQETQYF	TGTGCCAGCAGCTTCTCCGGGACGGCCCAAGAGACCCAGTACTTC
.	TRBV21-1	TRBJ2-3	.	CASSKEGGSTDTQYF	TGTGCCAGCAGCAAAGAGGGGGGGAGCACAGATACGCAGTATTTT
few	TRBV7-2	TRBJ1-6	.	CASSPAGVSNSPLHF	TGTGCCAGCAGCCCCGCAGGGGTCAGTAATTCACCCCTCCACTTT
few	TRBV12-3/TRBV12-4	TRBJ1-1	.	CASSLAQGTEAFF	TGTGCCAGCAGTTTAGCACAGGGAACTGAAGCTTTCTTT
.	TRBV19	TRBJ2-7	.	CASRGISYEQYF	TGTGCCAGTAGGGGCATATCCTACGAGCAGTACTTC
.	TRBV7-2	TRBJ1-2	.	CASRSPPGAYGYTF	TGTGCCAGCCGCTCCCCTCCGGGGGCTTATGGCTACACCTTC
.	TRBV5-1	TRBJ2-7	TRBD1	CASSLSGTGSYEQYF	TGCGCCAGCAGCTTGAGTGGGACAGGCTCCTACGAGCAGTACTTC
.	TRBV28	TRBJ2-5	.	CASSTGTLGSPQYF	TGTGCCAGCAGTACCGGGACTTTAGGAAGCCCCCAGTACTTC
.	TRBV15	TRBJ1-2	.	CATSRLLNYGYTF	TGTGCCACCAGCAGACTTCTTAACTATGGCTACACCTTC
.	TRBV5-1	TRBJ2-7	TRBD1	CASSLEGQGALEQYF	TGCGCCAGCAGCTTGGAGGGACAGGGGGCCCTCGAGCAGTACTTC
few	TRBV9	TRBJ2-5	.	CASSLDRTQETQYF	TGTGCCAGCAGCCTGGACAGAACCCAAGAGACCCAGTACTTC
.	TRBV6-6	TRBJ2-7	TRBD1	CASSYSGQSYEQYF	TGTGCCAGCAGTTACTCGGGACAGAGCTACGAGCAGTACTTC
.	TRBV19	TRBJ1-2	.	CASSSAGTVYGYTF	TGTGCCAGTAGTTCCGCCGGGACGGTCTATGGCTACACCTTC
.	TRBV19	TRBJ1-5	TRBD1	CASSMSGQGGQPQHF	TGTGCCAGTAGTATGTCGGGACAGGGTGGTCAGCCCCAGCATTTT
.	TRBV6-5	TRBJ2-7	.	CASSREYSVGYEQYF	TGTGCCAGCAGTCGAGAATACAGTGTCGGCTACGAGCAGTACTTC
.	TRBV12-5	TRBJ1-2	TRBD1	CASGTTPGTGNYGYTF	TGTGCTAGTGGCACCACGCCTGGGACAGGGAACTATGGCTACACCTTC
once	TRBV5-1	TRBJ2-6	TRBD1	CASSRDRGSGANVLTF	TGCGCCAGCAGCAGGGACAGGGGCTCTGGGGCCAACGTCCTGACTTTC
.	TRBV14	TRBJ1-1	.	CASSREGTNTEAFF	TGTGCCAGCAGCCGTGAGGGGACGAACACTGAAGCTTTCTTT
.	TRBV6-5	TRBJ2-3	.	CASSYGALTDTQYF	TGTGCCAGCAGTTACGGAGCTCTCACAGATACGCAGTATTTT
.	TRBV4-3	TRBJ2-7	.	CASSQDWGDPYEQYF	TGCGCCAGCAGCCAAGACTGGGGGGATCCATACGAGCAGTACTTC
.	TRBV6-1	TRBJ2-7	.	CASSESFSYEQYF	TGTGCCAGCAGTGAAAGCTTCTCCTACGAGCAGTACTTC
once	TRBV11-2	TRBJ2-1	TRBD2	CASSLDHGTSGYNEQFF	TGTGCCAGCAGCTTAGATCATGGGACTAGCGGATACAATGAGCAGTTCTTC
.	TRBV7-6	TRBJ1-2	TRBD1	CASSFQTGWNYGYTF	TGTGCCAGCAGCTTCCAGACAGGGTGGAACTATGGCTACACCTTC
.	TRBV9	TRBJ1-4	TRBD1	CASSVGGTGGEKLFF	TGTGCCAGCAGCGTAGGTGGGACAGGGGGAGAAAAACTGTTTTTT
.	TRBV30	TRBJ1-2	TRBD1	CAWRGTGMRYGYTF	TGTGCCTGGAGGGGGACAGGGATGAGGTATGGCTACACCTTC
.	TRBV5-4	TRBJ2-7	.	CASRYQGDLVLYF	TGTGCCAGCAGGTACCAGGGAGACCTCGTTCTGTACTTC
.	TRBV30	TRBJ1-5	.	CACQAGSAQPQHF	TGTGCCTGCCAGGCAGGTTCAGCGCAGCCCCAGCATTTT
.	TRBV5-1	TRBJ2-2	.	CASSGTGELFF	TGCGCCAGCAGCGGGACCGGGGAGCTGTTTTTT
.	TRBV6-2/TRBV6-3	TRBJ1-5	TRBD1	CASSFQGAGNQPQHF	TGTGCCAGCAGCTTCCAGGGGGCCGGCAATCAGCCCCAGCATTTT
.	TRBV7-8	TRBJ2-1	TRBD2	CASSGSGGLGEQFF	TGTGCCAGCAGCGGTAGCGGGGGGTTGGGGGAGCAGTTCTTC
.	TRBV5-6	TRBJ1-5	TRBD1	CASSLFIGQGKNQPQHF	TGTGCCAGCAGCTTATTTATTGGACAGGGAAAGAATCAGCCCCAGCATTTT
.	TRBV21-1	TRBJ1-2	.	CASKERQDGYTF	TGTGCCAGCAAGGAGAGGCAAGATGGCTACACCTTC
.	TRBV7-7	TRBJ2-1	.	CASSLGASYNEQFF	TGTGCCAGCAGCTTAGGGGCCTCCTACAATGAGCAGTTCTTC
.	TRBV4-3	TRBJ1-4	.	CASSPYAGAAEKLFF	TGCGCCAGCAGCCCTTACGCCGGGGCGGCAGAAAAACTGTTTTTT
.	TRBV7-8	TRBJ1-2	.	CASSAGGSNYGYTF	TGTGCCAGCAGCGCGGGGGGCTCTAACTATGGCTACACCTTC
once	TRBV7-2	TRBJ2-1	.	CASSLESYNEQFF	TGTGCCAGCAGCTTAGAGAGCTACAATGAGCAGTTCTTC
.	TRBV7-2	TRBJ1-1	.	CASSPRQENTEAFF	TGTGCCAGCAGCCCCAGACAGGAGAACACTGAAGCTTTCTTT
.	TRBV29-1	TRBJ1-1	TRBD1	CSVQAGTGATEAFF	TGCAGCGTTCAGGCCGGGACAGGGGCCACTGAAGCTTTCTTT
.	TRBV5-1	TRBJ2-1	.	CASSFGGDVNEQFF	TGCGCCAGCAGCTTCGGCGGGGACGTCAATGAGCAGTTCTTC
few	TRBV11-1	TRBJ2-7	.	CASSPQGYEQYF	TGTGCCAGCTCACCTCAGGGCTACGAGCAGTACTTC
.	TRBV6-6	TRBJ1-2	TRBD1	CASSLGTGKYGYTF	TGTGCCAGCAGCTTAGGGACAGGAAAGTATGGCTACACCTTC
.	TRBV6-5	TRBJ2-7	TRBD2	CASPGGGRENEQYF	TGTGCCAGCCCCGGGGGGGGGCGAGAAAACGAGCAGTACTTC